In this sample, the clone carrying this T cell receptor beta chain turned up many times. Its cognate antigen is unknown. Trimming took 1 base from V and 5 from J, leaving 11 bases between them. This CDR3 has 13 residues. Germline assignment: CDR1 DFQATT and CDR2 SNEGSKA (reference sequence). The data derive from a study of T cells after yellow fever vaccination. Findings and caveats of the study: The booster response re-showed most primary clones: approximately 95% CD4, about 89% CD8.

Universal primer sites and UMIs were introduced during 5'RACE template-switching synthesis of TCR cDNA. TCRdb re-called the 5' RACE reads through MiXCR, storing one row per CDR3 protein. The table lists a few hundred thousand distinct CDR3 sequences, about 5.2% of them singletons. Sequenced here: CD4+ T cells sorted from PBMCs, sampled on the day of the yellow fever booster vaccination. The sequence was collected from a man aged 18 to 30 who received the YFV17D yellow fever vaccine. The chain uses TRBV20-1 and TRBJ1-1, with D possibly TRBD1 on 6 matching bases. The CDR3 region is CSARGGALTEAFF. CDR3 nucleotides: TGCAGTGCTAGAGGGGGGGCGCTTACTGAAGCTTTCTTT.